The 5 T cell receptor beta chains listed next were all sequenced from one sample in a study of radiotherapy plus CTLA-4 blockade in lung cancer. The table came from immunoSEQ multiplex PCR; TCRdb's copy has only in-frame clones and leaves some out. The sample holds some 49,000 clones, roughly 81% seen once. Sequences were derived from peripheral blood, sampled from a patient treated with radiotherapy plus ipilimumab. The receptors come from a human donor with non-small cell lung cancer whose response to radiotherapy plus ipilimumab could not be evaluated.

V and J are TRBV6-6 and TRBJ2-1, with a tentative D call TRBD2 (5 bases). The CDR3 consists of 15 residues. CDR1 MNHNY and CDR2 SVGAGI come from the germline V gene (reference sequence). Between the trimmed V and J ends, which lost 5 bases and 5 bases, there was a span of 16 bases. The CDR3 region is CASSPVGLAHNEQFF. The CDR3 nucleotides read TGTGCCAGCAGTCCGGTCGGCCTAGCTCACAATGAGCAGTTCTTC.

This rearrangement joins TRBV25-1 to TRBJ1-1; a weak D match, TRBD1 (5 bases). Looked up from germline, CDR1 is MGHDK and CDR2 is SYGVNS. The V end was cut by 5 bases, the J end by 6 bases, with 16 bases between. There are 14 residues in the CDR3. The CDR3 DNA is TGTGCCAGCAGTTGGGGGGAGGGCTGGTCTGAAGCTTTCTTT. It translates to CASSWGEGWSEAFF.

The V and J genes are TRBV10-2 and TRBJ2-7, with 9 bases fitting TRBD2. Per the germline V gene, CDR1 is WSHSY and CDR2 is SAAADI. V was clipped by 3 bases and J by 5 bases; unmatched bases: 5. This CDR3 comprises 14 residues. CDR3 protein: CASSDTSGYNEQYF. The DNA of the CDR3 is TGCGCCAGCAGTGATACTAGCGGGTACAACGAGCAGTACTTC.

The CDR3, as DNA: TGTGCCAGCAGTGGGGGCAACTACGAGCAGTACTTC. This sequence encodes CASSGGNYEQYF. This chain joins TRBV2 and TRBJ2-5, with a tentative D call TRBD1 (5 bases). Judging by the DNA end, TRBJ2-7 fits better; the J call may be wrong. The CDR3 covers 12 residues. The germline V gene has CDR1 SNHLY and CDR2 FYNNEI.

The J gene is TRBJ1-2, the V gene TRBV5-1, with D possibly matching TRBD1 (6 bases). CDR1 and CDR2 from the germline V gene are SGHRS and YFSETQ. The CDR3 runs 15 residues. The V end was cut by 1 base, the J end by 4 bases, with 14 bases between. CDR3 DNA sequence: TGCGCCAGCAGCTTGTGGTCAGGGGACCGCTATGGCTACACCTTC. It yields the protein CASSLWSGDRYGYTF. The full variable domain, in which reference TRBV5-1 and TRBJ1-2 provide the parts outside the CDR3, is KAGVTQTPRYLIKTRGQQVTLSCSPISGHRSVSWYQQTPGQGLQFLFEYFSETQRNKGNFPGRFSGRQFSNSRSEMNVSTLELGDSALYLCASSLWSGDRYGYTFGSGTRLTVV.